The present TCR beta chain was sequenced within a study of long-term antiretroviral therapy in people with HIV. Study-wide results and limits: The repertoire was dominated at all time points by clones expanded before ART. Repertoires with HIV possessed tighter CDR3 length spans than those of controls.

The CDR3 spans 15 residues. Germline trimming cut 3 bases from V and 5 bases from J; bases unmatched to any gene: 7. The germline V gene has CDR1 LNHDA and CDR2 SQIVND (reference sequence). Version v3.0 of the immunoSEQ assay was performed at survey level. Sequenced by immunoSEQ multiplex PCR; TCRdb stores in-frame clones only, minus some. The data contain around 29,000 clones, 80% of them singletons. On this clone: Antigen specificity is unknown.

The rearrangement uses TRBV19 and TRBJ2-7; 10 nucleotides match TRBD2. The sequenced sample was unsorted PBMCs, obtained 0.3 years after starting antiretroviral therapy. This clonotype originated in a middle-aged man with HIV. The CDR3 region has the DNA TGTGCCAGTAGTATTAGCGGGGGGAGCCTTGACGAGCAGTACTTC. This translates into CASSISGGSLDEQYF.